One sample yielded the 6 T cell receptor beta chains listed below, sequenced in a study of PD-1 blockade in mismatch repair-deficient tumors. This table comes from immunoSEQ multiplex PCR, and its TCRdb copy is limited to in-frame clones, with some not included. The sample holds around 100,000 clones; over 60% are singletons and the top ten take 4.7%. Source: peripheral blood, taken approximately 64 weeks after starting pembrolizumab. Receptors originate from an adult with mismatch repair-deficient cancer.

V usage is TRBV5-6 and J usage is TRBJ2-5; D not resolved. CDR3 length equals 16 residues. Deletions cut 4 bases from V and 1 base from J, with 17 bases between. Germline CDR1 and CDR2: SGHDT and YYEEEE. The CDR3 DNA reads as TGTGCCAGCAGCCCTCACGGTGGGCGGAGCCAAGAGACCCAGTACTTC. Translated: CASSPHGGRSQETQYF. Based on the CDR3 plus reference TRBV5-6 and TRBJ2-5, the full variable domain is DAGVTQSPTHLIKTRGQQVTLRCSPKSGHDTVSWYQQALGQGPQFIFQYYEEEERQRGNFPDRFSGHQFPNYSSELNVNALLLGDSALYLCASSPHGGRSQETQYFGPGTRLLVL.

The rearrangement joins TRBV5-4 to TRBJ1-2; TRBD1 might be the D (5 bases). The germline V gene encodes CDR1 SGHNT and CDR2 YYREEE (reference sequence). V gave up 0 bases and J gave up 3 bases, with 12 bases separating them. This CDR3 region has 15 residues. CDR3 nucleotide sequence: TGTGCCAGCAGCTTGGTTCGGGGGGGGTACTATGGCTACACCTTC. The encoded protein is CASSLVRGGYYGYTF.

This clone was detected a few times. Here the CDR3 reads CASSQTRVAKNIQYF. In nucleotides, the CDR3 is TGCGCCAGCAGCCAAACCAGGGTCGCCAAAAACATTCAGTACTTC. The V and J genes are TRBV4-3 and TRBJ2-4; TRBD1 might be the D (5 bases). Germline V CDR1 and CDR2: LGHNA, YSLEER. V shed 2 bases and J shed 1 base, with 9 bases lying between them. This CDR3 is built from 15 residues.

The CDR3 nucleotides read TGCGCCAGCAGGGACAGTCGGGGACAGGGGAACACCGGGGAGCTGTTTTTT. Translation gives CASRDSRGQGNTGELFF. This chain uses TRBV10-1 with TRBJ2-2; TRBD1 matches 9 bases. CDR1 WNHNN and CDR2 SYGVQD come from the germline V gene (reference sequence). Unmatched junction bases numbered 9, after V lost 6 bases and J lost 1 base. The CDR3 has 17 amino acids.

The genes are TRBV6-5 and TRBJ2-2, with D hard to call. Germline CDR1 MNHEY, CDR2 SVGAGI. The CDR3 spans 14 residues. V lost 6 bases and J 2 bases, leaving 10 bases between the germline ends. The CDR3 DNA is TGTGCCAGCAGGGCAGAACCTAACACCGGGGAGCTGTTTTTT. The encoded protein is CASRAEPNTGELFF.

The rearrangement links TRBV5-1 to TRBJ1-1; possibly TRBD1 for D (5 bases). Germline CDR1 and CDR2: SGHRS and YFSETQ. The CDR3 totals 14 residues. V was pared by 4 bases and J by 0 bases, with 10 bases between. The CDR3 DNA reads TGCGCCAGCAGCCTCCAGGGCGTGAACACTGAAGCTTTCTTT. This sequence encodes CASSLQGVNTEAFF.